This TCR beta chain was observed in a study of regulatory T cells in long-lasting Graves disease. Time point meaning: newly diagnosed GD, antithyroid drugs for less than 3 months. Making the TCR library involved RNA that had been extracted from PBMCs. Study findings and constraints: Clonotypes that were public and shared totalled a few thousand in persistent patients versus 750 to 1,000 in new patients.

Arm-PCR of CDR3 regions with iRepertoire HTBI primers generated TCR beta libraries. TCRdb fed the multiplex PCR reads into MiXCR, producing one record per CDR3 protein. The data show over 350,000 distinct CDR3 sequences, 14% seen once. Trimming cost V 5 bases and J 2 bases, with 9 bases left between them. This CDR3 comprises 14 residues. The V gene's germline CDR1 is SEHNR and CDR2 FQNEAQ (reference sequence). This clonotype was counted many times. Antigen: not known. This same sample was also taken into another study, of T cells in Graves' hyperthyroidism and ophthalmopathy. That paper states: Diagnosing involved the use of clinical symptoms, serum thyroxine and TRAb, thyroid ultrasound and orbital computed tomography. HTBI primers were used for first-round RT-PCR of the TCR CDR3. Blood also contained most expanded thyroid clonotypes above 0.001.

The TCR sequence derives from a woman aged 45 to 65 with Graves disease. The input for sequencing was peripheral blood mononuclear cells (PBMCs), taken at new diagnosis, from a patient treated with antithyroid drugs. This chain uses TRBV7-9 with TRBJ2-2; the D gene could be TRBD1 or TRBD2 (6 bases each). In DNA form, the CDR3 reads TGTGCCAGCAGCCGGGGGACAAACACCGGGGAGCTGTTTTTT. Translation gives CASSRGTNTGELFF.